This is a list of T cell receptor beta chains from one sample in a study of blood T cell repertoires in COVID-19. Clones were sequenced by immunoSEQ multiplex PCR, and TCRdb holds only the in-frame ones, with some missing. The sample lists 200,000 to 250,000 clones, 65% to 85% occurring once. Sequenced input: peripheral blood. The receptor source for this set is a woman aged 30 to 39 with COVID-19, enrolled during active disease. Both conserved end residues are part of each CDR3. A D gene is named only where the DNA matches it firmly. Clone sizes are given selectively: once, few, many, or a class where the clone is expanded.

D gene,clone size,V gene,J gene,CDR3 protein,CDR3 DNA
-,-,TRBV19,TRBJ2-7,CASSMAAALSYEQYF,TGTGCCAGTAGTATGGCCGCGGCCCTCTCCTACGAGCAGTACTTC
TRBD1,-,TRBV29-1,TRBJ1-6,CSVRGDRDNSPLHF,TGCAGCGTTCGGGGGGACAGGGATAATTCACCCCTCCACTTT
TRBD2,-,TRBV6-2/TRBV6-3,TRBJ2-2,CASSFLAGEYTGELFF,TGTGCCAGCAGTTTCCTAGCGGGAGAGTACACCGGGGAGCTGTTTTTT
TRBD2,-,TRBV5-1,TRBJ2-3,CASRLGTTSTDTQYF,TGCGCCAGCAGATTAGGGACTACTAGCACAGATACGCAGTATTTT
TRBD1,-,TRBV6-6,TRBJ2-3,CASNEQGAGLNTQYF,TGTGCCAGCAACGAACAGGGGGCGGGTTTAAATACGCAGTATTTT
TRBD2,-,TRBV10-2,TRBJ2-1,CASTGGLNEQFF,TGCGCCAGCACGGGGGGGCTTAATGAGCAGTTCTTC
TRBD1,-,TRBV6-9,TRBJ1-6,CASASRFNRGANSSYNSPLHF,TGTGCCAGCGCGTCCCGTTTTAACAGGGGGGCTAATAGCTCCTATAATTCACCCCTCCACTTT
TRBD1,-,TRBV7-3,TRBJ2-5,CASSEGQQETQYF,TGTGCCAGCAGCGAGGGACAGCAAGAGACCCAGTACTTC
TRBD1,many,TRBV5-4,TRBJ1-6,CASSSGQGGLSPLHF,TGTGCCAGCAGCTCGGGACAGGGGGGTCTTTCACCCCTCCACTTT
TRBD1,-,TRBV7-9,TRBJ2-6,CASSPWTGGSSGANVLTF,TGTGCCAGCAGCCCGTGGACAGGGGGAAGCTCTGGGGCCAACGTCCTGACTTTC
TRBD2,-,TRBV7-9,TRBJ2-3,CASSPPLAGGTDTQYF,TGTGCCAGCAGCCCCCCCTTAGCGGGAGGCACAGATACGCAGTATTTT